This T cell receptor beta chain was obtained from a study of T cells after yellow fever vaccination. Study-wide points: Contamination by abundant bulk-population clonotypes could be present in FACS-sorted repertoires. A large majority of primary-vaccination clones showed up again after the booster (approximately 96% CD4, 88% CD8). It was a weaker secondary response, yet one that peaked faster, at day 5 versus 15.

V lost 2 bases and J lost 6, with 8 bases in between. The CDR3 covers 12 residues. The germline CDR1 and CDR2 sequences are KGHSH and LQKENI. Production of TCR cDNA was by 5'RACE template switching, which also added a universal primer site and UMIs. From the 5' RACE reads, TCRdb called clonotypes with MiXCR, one entry per CDR3 protein. The top ten clones hold 15% of a sample with around 590,000 distinct CDR3 sequences, 9% to 15% of them seen once. With regard to this clonotype: Its target is unknown.

The chain has TRBV18 and TRBJ2-7, with D uncertain. The specimen was PBMCs, collected on the day of the yellow fever booster vaccination. The clonotype comes from a man aged 30 to 39 who received the YFV17D yellow fever vaccine. CDR3 amino acids: CASSPDGREQYF. CDR3 DNA sequence: TGTGCCAGCTCACCAGACGGACGCGAGCAGTACTTC.